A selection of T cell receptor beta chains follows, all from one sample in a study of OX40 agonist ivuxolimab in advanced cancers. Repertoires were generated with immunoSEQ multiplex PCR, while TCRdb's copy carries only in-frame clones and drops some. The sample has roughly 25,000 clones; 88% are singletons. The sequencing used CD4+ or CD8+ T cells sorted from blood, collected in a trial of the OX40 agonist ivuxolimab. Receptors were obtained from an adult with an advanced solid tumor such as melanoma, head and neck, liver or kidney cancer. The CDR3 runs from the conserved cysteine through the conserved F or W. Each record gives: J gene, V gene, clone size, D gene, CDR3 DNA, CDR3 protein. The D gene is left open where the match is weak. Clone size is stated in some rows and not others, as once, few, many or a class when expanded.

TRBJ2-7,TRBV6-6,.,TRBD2,TGTGCCAGCAGCCGCGGGACTAGCTCCCCCTACGAGCAGTACTTC,CASSRGTSSPYEQYF
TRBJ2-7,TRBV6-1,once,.,TGTGCCAGCAGTGCACGGGACTTCGCCTACGAGCAGTACTTC,CASSARDFAYEQYF
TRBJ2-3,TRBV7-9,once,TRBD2,TGTGCCAGCAGCCCCCGCTATGGGACTAGCGGGAGTACAACAGATACGCAGTATTTT,CASSPRYGTSGSTTDTQYF
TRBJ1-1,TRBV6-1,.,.,TGTGCCAGCAGAGCAGGGAACACTGAAGCTTTCTTT,CASRAGNTEAFF
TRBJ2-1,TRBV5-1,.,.,TGCGCCAGCAGCTTGGAGGGGTGGGAGCAGTTCTTC,CASSLEGWEQFF
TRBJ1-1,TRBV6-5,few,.,TGTGCCAGCAGCCCCATGTTCTCCACTGAAGCTTTCTTT,CASSPMFSTEAFF
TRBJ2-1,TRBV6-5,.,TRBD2,TGTGCCAGCAGCCCAGTTAGCGGGGGGCCTGGTGAGCAGTTCTTC,CASSPVSGGPGEQFF
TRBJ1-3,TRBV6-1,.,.,TGTGCCAGCTCAGGGACGAGCTCTGGAAACACCATATATTTT,CASSGTSSGNTIYF
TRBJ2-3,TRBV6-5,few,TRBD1,TGTGCCAGCGCCGACAGGGAAATCGATACGCAGTATTTT,CASADREIDTQYF
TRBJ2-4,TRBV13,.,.,TGTGCCAGCAGCTTAGGGAGAGGTGAGGGGTCCAAAAACATTCAGTACTTC,CASSLGRGEGSKNIQYF
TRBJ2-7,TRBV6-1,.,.,TGTGCCAGCAGTGAAAGGGGTTACGAGCAGTACTTC,CASSERGYEQYF
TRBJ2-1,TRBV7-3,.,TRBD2,TGTGCCAGCAGCCCCACTAGCGGCCATGAGCAGTTCTTC,CASSPTSGHEQFF
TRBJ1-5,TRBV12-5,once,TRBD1,TGTGCTAGTGGTTTGAGGACAGGGGGAGCCTATCAGCCCCAGCATTTT,CASGLRTGGAYQPQHF
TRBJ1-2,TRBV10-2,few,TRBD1,TGCGCCAGCAGTGGGCAGGGGGCTTTCTATGGCTACACCTTC,CASSGQGAFYGYTF